This T cell receptor beta chain was identified in a study of Graves' ophthalmopathy and Graves' hyperthyroidism. The study amplified TCR beta CDR3 regions using RNA transcripts. HTBI-primed RT-PCR formed the first round, and a multiplex PCR formed the second. TCRdb called the multiplex PCR reads again in MiXCR, with one record for every CDR3 protein. The data show around 1.1 million distinct CDR3 sequences, about 40% seen once. Germline CDR1 is LNHNV and CDR2 is YYDKDF (reference sequence). V lost 5 bases, J lost 3 bases, and 10 bases lay in between. The CDR3 is made up of 13 amino acids. This chain connects TRBV15 to TRBJ1-2; tentative D call: TRBD1 (6 bases). This receptor was identified in an adult man with Graves' hyperthyroidism. Sequencing was carried out using peripheral blood or thyroid tissue (not recorded which). This CDR3 is CATSGNRDYGYTF. In DNA, the CDR3 is TGTGCCACCAGCGGAAACAGGGACTATGGCTACACCTTC.